These 22 T cell receptor beta chains originate from one sample sequenced in a study of cytomegalovirus exposure and HLA in healthy donors. Clones were sequenced by immunoSEQ multiplex PCR, and TCRdb holds only the in-frame ones, with some missing. The data contain 120,000 to 150,000 clones, about nine tenths of them singletons. The sample was PBMCs. The receptors originated from a man between 18 and 29 years old in good health and CMV-seropositive.

The gene calls are TRBV5-1 and TRBJ2-2; 7 positions match TRBD1. Germline CDR1 reads SGHRS; CDR2 reads YFSETQ. This CDR3 has 17 residues. V trimming: 0 bases; J trimming: 2 bases; junction bases outside the gene matches: 7. The CDR3 loop is CASSLDLYRGNTGELFF. The CDR3 coding sequence is TGCGCCAGCAGCTTGGACCTGTACAGGGGAAACACCGGGGAGCTGTTTTTT.

This rearrangement joins TRBV28 to TRBJ1-1; 7 bases are a match to TRBD1. V lost 7 bases to trimming and J lost 8 bases; unmatched junction nucleotides: 7. CDR3 length: 12 residues. Germline lookup yields CDR1 MDHEN and CDR2 SYDVKM. The CDR3 nucleotides are TGTGCCAGCATAGTCTCGGGACAGGAAGCTTTCTTT. Encoded protein: CASIVSGQEAFF.

This rearrangement joins TRBV7-6 to TRBJ1-2, with 9 bases matching TRBD1. Germline CDR1 SGHVS, CDR2 FNYEAQ. CDR3 size: 13 residues. Germline trimming cut 5 bases from V and 5 bases from J; bases unmatched to any gene: 3. The CDR3 sequence is CASSPDRGYGYTF. Here the CDR3 DNA reads TGTGCCAGCAGCCCGGACAGGGGATATGGCTACACCTTC. The whole variable domain, remainder taken from reference TRBV7-6 and TRBJ1-2, is GAGVSQSPRYKVTKRGQDVALRCDPISGHVSLYWYRQALGQGPEFLTYFNYEAQQDKSGLPNDRFSAERPEGSISTLTIQRTEQRDSAMYRCASSPDRGYGYTFGSGTRLTVV.

The rearrangement joins TRBV7-9 to TRBJ1-2, with D unresolved. Germline CDR1 is SEHNR and CDR2 is FQNEAQ (reference sequence). CDR3 length equals 13 residues. Trimming removed 3 bases at V and 5 bases at J, with 10 bases between. The CDR3 spells CASSLGGLYGYTF. CDR3 in DNA: TGTGCCAGCAGCTTGGGCGGACTTTATGGCTACACCTTC.

This chain joins TRBV4-1 and TRBJ1-4; no firm D call. Per germline, CDR1 MGHRA and CDR2 YSYEKL. CDR3 size: 16 residues. Deletions cut 0 bases from V and 7 bases from J, with 15 bases between. The CDR3 DNA reads as TGCGCCAGCAGCCAAGATCGTCCGGGTCTCGGTGAAAAACTGTTTTTT. It encodes CASSQDRPGLGEKLFF.

This chain connects TRBV2 to TRBJ2-7; D perhaps matches TRBD1 (5 bases). V was shortened by 8 bases and J by 1 base, with 18 bases between the two germline ends. CDR3 length: 15 amino acids. CDR1 SNHLY and CDR2 FYNNEI come from the germline V gene. CDR3 sequence: CASENDETESYEQYF. The CDR3 nucleotides read TGTGCCAGCGAAAACGATGAGACAGAATCCTACGAGCAGTACTTC.

The gene calls are TRBV7-2 and TRBJ1-2; TRBD1 is a possible D gene (6 bases). From germline, CDR1 is SGHTA and CDR2 FQGNSA. With 5 bases removed from V and 6 bases from J, the gap between germline ends came to 13 bases. This CDR3 has 13 amino acids. The CDR3 is CASSPGGRDGYTF. In nucleotides, the CDR3 is TGTGCCAGCAGCCCGGGGGGGCGCGATGGCTACACCTTC. The full variable domain, in which reference TRBV7-2 and TRBJ1-2 provide the parts outside the CDR3, is GAGVSQSPSNKVTEKGKDVELRCDPISGHTALYWYRQSLGQGLEFLIYFQGNSAPDKSGLPSDRFSAERTGGSVSTLTIQRTQQEDSAVYLCASSPGGRDGYTFGSGTRLTVV.

DNA for the CDR3: TGTGCCAGCAGTCCTAGGACAGGGGGTTTCACAGATACGCAGTATTTT. Translating it yields CASSPRTGGFTDTQYF. The V call is TRBV5-4, the J call TRBJ2-3; the match to TRBD1 covers 10 bases. The ends lost 5 bases at V and 2 bases at J; junction bases unmatched: 8. Germline V gene lookup returns CDR1 SGHNT and CDR2 YYREEE (reference sequence). The CDR3 has 16 amino acids.

The chain links TRBV15 to TRBJ2-1, with 7 bases aligning to TRBD1. With V trimmed by 5 bases and J by 8 bases, 6 bases remained unmatched. CDR1 and CDR2 (germline): LNHNV, YYDKDF (reference sequence). This CDR3 has 13 residues. CDR3 in DNA: TGTGCCACCAGCCGCCAAGGGGGCTATGAGCAGTTCTTC. Encoded protein: CATSRQGGYEQFF.

The chain combines TRBV30 with TRBJ2-7; D gene ambiguous. The ends were cut back, 5 bases at V and 5 bases at J, with 10 bases in the middle. In germline, CDR1 is GTSNPN, CDR2 SVGIG (reference sequence). The CDR3 is 11 amino acids. DNA for the CDR3: TGTGCCTGGGCGGCCGACCACGAGCAGTACTTC. This translates into CAWAADHEQYF.

Concerning this clone: At one end, the junction sequence differs from germline, possibly due to a read error. This chain links TRBV15 with TRBJ1-3; the D is unclear. CDR3 length: 13 amino acids. The germline V gene encodes CDR1 LNHNV and CDR2 YYDKDF (reference sequence). The DNA of the CDR3 is TGTGCCACCACCAGAGAATCGGGAAACACCATATATTTT. It translates to CATTRESGNTIYF.

The V call is TRBV6-1, the J call TRBJ1-2; 7 bases fit TRBD1. Germline CDR1 is MNHNS and CDR2 is SASEGT. V trimming: 7 bases; J trimming: 4 bases; junction bases outside the gene matches: 6. CDR3 length: 13 residues. For the CDR3, the DNA is TGTGCCAGCACGTTGGGACAGAGCTATGGCTACACCTTC. Its translation: CASTLGQSYGYTF.

This clone was seen a single time. The V gene is TRBV9, the J gene TRBJ2-1, with D tentatively TRBD1 (6 bases). The CDR3 runs to 15 residues. CDR1 is SGDLS, CDR2 YYNGEE, per germline. Trimming stripped 0 bases from V and 2 bases from J, with 9 bases between. The CDR3 here is CASSVEGGAYNEQFF. CDR3 in DNA: TGTGCCAGCAGCGTAGAAGGGGGAGCCTACAATGAGCAGTTCTTC.

This chain links TRBV7-6 with TRBJ1-1; D unclear. V was cut by 1 base and J by 4 bases, with 7 bases left in between. This CDR3 is built from 13 residues. Germline CDR1 and CDR2: SGHVS and FNYEAQ. CDR3 sequence: CASSLVQSTEAFF. In DNA form, the CDR3 reads TGTGCCAGCAGCTTAGTGCAGTCCACTGAAGCTTTCTTT.

The chain uses TRBV7-8 and TRBJ1-2, with a possible D match to TRBD1 (6 bases). CDR3 size: 20 residues. V was shortened by 5 bases and J by 2 bases, with 30 bases between the two germline ends. The germline gives CDR1 SGHVS, CDR2 FQNEAQ. Here the CDR3 reads CASSPSRGGTRTPLNYGYTF. The DNA for the CDR3 is TGTGCCAGCAGCCCGTCGAGGGGGGGGACACGGACCCCTTTGAACTATGGCTACACCTTC.

This chain links TRBV4-1 with TRBJ2-3, with 11 bases that match TRBD2. CDR3 length: 17 amino acids. In germline, CDR1 is MGHRA, CDR2 YSYEKL. V lost 0 bases to trimming and J lost 3 bases; unmatched junction nucleotides: 5. CDR3 sequence (DNA): TGCGCCAGCAGCCAAGATCCGGCTAGCGGGGGGACAGATACGCAGTATTTT. Translation gives CASSQDPASGGTDTQYF.

The V call is TRBV18, the J call TRBJ2-2, with a possible D match to TRBD2 (5 bases). Trimming removed 1 base at V and 2 bases at J, with 8 bases between. Germline CDR1 and CDR2: KGHSH and LQKENI. The CDR3 runs to 15 residues. CDR3 in DNA: TGTGCCAGCTCACCACGCAGCGGAAACACCGGGGAGCTGTTTTTT. Translation gives CASSPRSGNTGELFF.

This chain connects TRBV5-1 to TRBJ1-2, with D perhaps matching TRBD1 (6 bases). From germline, CDR1 is SGHRS and CDR2 YFSETQ. Trimming stripped 3 bases from V and 8 bases from J, with 11 bases between. This CDR3 region has 12 residues. The CDR3 DNA is TGCGCCAGCAGCTCGACAGGCGAGGGCTACACCTTC. This translates into CASSSTGEGYTF. The full variable domain, with the rest looked up from reference TRBV5-1 and TRBJ1-2, is KAGVTQTPRYLIKTRGQQVTLSCSPISGHRSVSWYQQTPGQGLQFLFEYFSETQRNKGNFPGRFSGRQFSNSRSEMNVSTLELGDSALYLCASSSTGEGYTFGSGTRLTVV.

The chain is built from TRBV28 and TRBJ2-6; no clear D. Germline CDR1 MDHEN, CDR2 SYDVKM. This CDR3 has 18 residues. V was cut by 5 bases and J by 0 bases, with 17 bases left in between. The chain's CDR3 is CASSPLSRLGSGANVLTF. The CDR3 region has the DNA TGTGCCAGCAGTCCCCTTTCAAGACTGGGCTCTGGGGCCAACGTCCTGACTTTC. Drawing the rest from reference TRBV28 and TRBJ2-6, the complete variable domain is DVKVTQSSRYLVKRTGEKVFLECVQDMDHENMFWYRQDPGLGLRLIYFSYDVKMKEKGDIPEGYSVSREKKERFSLILESASTNQTSMYLCASSPLSRLGSGANVLTFGAGSRLTVL.

This rearrangement joins TRBV28 to TRBJ1-3; D possibly corresponds to TRBD1 (6 bases). The CDR3 has 18 residues. V was clipped by 3 bases and J by 3 bases, with 21 bases between them. The germline V gene encodes CDR1 MDHEN and CDR2 SYDVKM. CDR3 amino acids: CASSFGAGASRSGNTIYF. The CDR3 bases are TGTGCCAGCAGTTTCGGGGCGGGGGCGAGTAGGAGTGGAAACACCATATATTTT.

The rearrangement links TRBV10-3 to TRBJ1-5, with a weak D call TRBD1 (6 bases). The CDR3 covers 14 residues. Germline V gives CDR1 ENHRY, CDR2 SYGVKD. Trimming took off 6 bases at V and 0 bases at J, with 9 bases between the two ends. CDR3 nucleotide sequence: TGTGCCATCAGCCGGGACATTAGCAATCAGCCCCAGCATTTT. This codes for CAISRDISNQPQHF.

The chain couples TRBV6-5 to TRBJ1-6; D is unresolved. Germline lookup yields CDR1 MNHEY and CDR2 SVGAGI. CDR3 length: 14 residues. V was cut by 2 bases and J by 7 bases, with 9 bases left in between. CDR3 region: CASSYRAWNSPLHF. CDR3 bases: TGTGCCAGCAGTTACAGAGCCTGGAATTCACCCCTCCACTTT.